The clone carrying this T cell receptor (beta chain) was recorded a few times. These data are taken from a study of metastatic and nonmetastatic thyroid tumors. Thyroid surgery was preceded by no treatment in any patient. TCRdb re-called the PCR reads via MiXCR. The sample has under 25,000 clones, about 20% seen once. The J segment lost 9 bases and the V segment lost 1 base, leaving 3 bases of the junction unmatched. The germline CDR1 and CDR2 sequences are LGHDT and YNNKEL (reference sequence). The CDR3 is 15 residues long. What was sequenced was adjacent normal tissue. The origin of this receptor is a female donor with papillary thyroid cancer or a benign thyroid nodule (not recorded which). Some clones in this sample may be carry-over from other donors' samples. V and J are TRBV3-1 and TRBJ2-1; 13 nucleotides agree with TRBD2. The DNA of the CDR3 is TGTGCCAGCAGCCAAGGGACTAGCGGGAGTGGTGAGCAGTTCTTC. This encodes CASSQGTSGSGEQFF.